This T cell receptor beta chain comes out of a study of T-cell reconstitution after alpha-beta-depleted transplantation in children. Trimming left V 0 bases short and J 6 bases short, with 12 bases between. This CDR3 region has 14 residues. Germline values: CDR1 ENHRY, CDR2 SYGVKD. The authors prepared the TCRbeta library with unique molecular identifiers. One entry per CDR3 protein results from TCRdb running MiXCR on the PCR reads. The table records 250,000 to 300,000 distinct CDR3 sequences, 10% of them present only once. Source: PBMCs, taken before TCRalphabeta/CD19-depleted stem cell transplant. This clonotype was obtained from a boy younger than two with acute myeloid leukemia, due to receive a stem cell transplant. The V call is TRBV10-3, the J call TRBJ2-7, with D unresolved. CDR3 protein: CAISESIGYSEQYF. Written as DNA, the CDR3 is TGTGCCATCAGTGAGTCGATAGGGTACTCCGAGCAGTACTTC.